What follows describes a single T cell receptor beta chain. The antigen is unknown. This record comes from a study of cytomegalovirus exposure and HLA in healthy donors. Study-wide findings and caveats: Researchers catalogued 160 or so TCR beta chains as cytomegalovirus-associated. Many donors carried some public TCRs, although rarity characterized most TCR sequences.

Libraries were prepared by immunoSEQ multiplex PCR; TCRdb keeps only in-frame clonotypes and omits some of them. The repertoire holds 100,000 to 150,000 clones, with nearly 90% as singletons. CDR1 and CDR2 from the germline V gene are SGHRS and YFSETQ. The V and J ends lost 5 bases and 3 bases, in that order; junction bases with no gene match: 7. This CDR3 is built from 15 residues. The specimen was PBMCs. The sequence derives from a woman between 18 and 29 years old in good health and CMV-seronegative. The rearrangement joins TRBV5-1 to TRBJ2-1; 8 nucleotides line up with TRBD1. This CDR3 is CASSVGTGDYNEQFF. DNA of the CDR3: TGCGCCAGCAGTGTGGGGACAGGAGACTACAATGAGCAGTTCTTC.